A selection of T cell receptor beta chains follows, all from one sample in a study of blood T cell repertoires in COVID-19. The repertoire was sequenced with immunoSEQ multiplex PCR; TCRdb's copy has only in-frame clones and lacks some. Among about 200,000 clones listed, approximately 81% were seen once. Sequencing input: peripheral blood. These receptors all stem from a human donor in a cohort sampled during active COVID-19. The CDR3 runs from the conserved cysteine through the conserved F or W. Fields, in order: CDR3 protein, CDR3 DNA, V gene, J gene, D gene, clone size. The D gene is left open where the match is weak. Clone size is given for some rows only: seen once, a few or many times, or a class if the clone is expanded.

CASSADRGSMGAEAFF	TGTGCCAGCAGTGCGGACAGGGGATCGATGGGGGCTGAAGCTTTCTTT	TRBV6-1	TRBJ1-1	TRBD1	-
CASTTSGSYNEQFF	TGTGCCAGCACAACTAGCGGGAGTTACAATGAGCAGTTCTTC	TRBV25-1	TRBJ2-1	TRBD2	-
CATSDPGVPRDTDTQYF	TGTGCCACCAGTGACCCCGGGGTCCCGCGGGACACAGATACGCAGTATTTT	TRBV24-1	TRBJ2-3	-	-
CASSTTGYNEQFF	TGTGCCAGCAGCACGACAGGGTACAATGAGCAGTTCTTC	TRBV6-6	TRBJ2-1	TRBD1	-
CASSLGADRREHEKLFF	TGTGCCAGCAGCTTGGGGGCAGACAGGCGGGAGCATGAAAAACTGTTTTTT	TRBV5-5	TRBJ1-4	-	-
CASRPGTLGTEAFF	TGTGCCAGCAGACCCGGGACATTAGGGACTGAAGCTTTCTTT	TRBV28	TRBJ1-1	-	-
CASSKCKQVRSGANVLTF	TGTGCCAGCAGCAAATGTAAACAGGTACGATCTGGGGCCAACGTCCTGACTTTC	TRBV21-1	TRBJ2-6	-	-
CASSMTNQETQYF	TGTGCCAGCAGCATGACAAACCAAGAGACCCAGTACTTC	TRBV21-1	TRBJ2-5	-	-
CASTGGPARAGELFF	TGTGCCAGCACCGGTGGCCCGGCGAGGGCCGGGGAGCTGTTTTTT	TRBV2	TRBJ2-2	-	-
CASSFRTGGENTGELFF	TGTGCCAGCAGCTTTAGAACGGGAGGGGAGAACACCGGGGAGCTGTTTTTT	TRBV12-1	TRBJ2-2	-	medium-sized
CASRVDRVNEQFF	TGTGCCAGCAGGGTTGACAGGGTCAATGAGCAGTTCTTC	TRBV6-5	TRBJ2-1	TRBD1	-
CASIDFNYGYTF	TGTGCCAGCATTGACTTTAACTATGGCTACACCTTC	TRBV9	TRBJ1-2	-	-
CASSLVGGSEAFF	TGCGCCAGCAGCTTGGTGGGCGGGTCGGAAGCTTTCTTT	TRBV5-1	TRBJ1-1	-	-
CASSLDRGGNIQYF	TGTGCCAGCAGTCTCGACAGGGGTGGGAACATTCAGTACTTC	TRBV6-6	TRBJ2-4	TRBD1	-
CASSLTTGTGGEQYF	TGCGCCAGCAGCCTCACTACCGGGACAGGGGGCGAGCAGTACTTC	TRBV5-1	TRBJ2-7	TRBD1	-
CASSFYRGTDTQYF	TGTGCCAGCAGTTTTTACAGGGGGACAGATACGCAGTATTTT	TRBV27	TRBJ2-3	TRBD1	once
CASRDLQSGGDGYTF	TGTGCCAGCAGAGACCTACAATCAGGGGGCGATGGCTACACCTTC	TRBV6-5	TRBJ1-2	TRBD1	once
CSVVFGTGGSEQYF	TGCAGCGTTGTTTTTGGGACAGGGGGCTCCGAGCAGTACTTC	TRBV29-1	TRBJ2-7	TRBD1	-
CASSEHRASTDTQYF	TGTGCCAGCAGTGAACACAGGGCGAGCACAGATACGCAGTATTTT	TRBV25-1	TRBJ2-3	-	-
CASSTTGGNEQYF	TGTGCCAGCAGCACAACAGGGGGCAATGAGCAGTACTTC	TRBV3-1/TRBV3-2	TRBJ2-7	TRBD1	-
CASSPRDLNNEQFF	TGCGCCAGCAGCCCTCGGGACTTAAACAATGAGCAGTTCTTC	TRBV4-1	TRBJ2-1	-	-
CASSRGGTQETQYF	TGTGCCAGCAGCCGCGGGGGAACCCAAGAGACCCAGTACTTC	TRBV3-1/TRBV3-2	TRBJ2-5	TRBD2	few
CAISEPGTEETQYF	TGTGCCATCAGTGAGCCCGGGACAGAAGAGACCCAGTACTTC	TRBV10-3	TRBJ2-5	TRBD1	-
CASSLLAGDTGEQYF	TGCGCCAGCAGCTTACTAGCGGGAGATACGGGCGAGCAGTACTTC	TRBV5-1	TRBJ2-7	TRBD2	-
CASSYIGGYGYTF	TGTGCCAGCAGTTACATAGGGGGCTATGGCTACACCTTC	TRBV6-5	TRBJ1-2	-	-
CASSSPEGSGSYNEQFF	TGTGCCAGCAGCTCCCCCGAGGGTAGCGGGAGTTACAATGAGCAGTTCTTC	TRBV11-3	TRBJ2-1	TRBD2	-
CASSPWTSGRLSDTGELFF	TGCGCCAGCAGCCCCTGGACTAGCGGGAGGCTTTCGGACACCGGGGAGCTGTTTTTT	TRBV5-1	TRBJ2-2	TRBD2	once
CASSLDSYTQYF	TGTGCCAGCAGCTTGGACTCTTATACGCAGTATTTT	TRBV7-9	TRBJ2-3	-	-
CASRSQGGLYGYTF	TGTGCCAGTAGATCACAGGGGGGACTCTATGGCTACACCTTC	TRBV19	TRBJ1-2	TRBD1	once
CASSRGGRGQGQETQYF	TGTGCCAGCAGCCGCGGCGGTCGGGGACAGGGACAGGAGACCCAGTACTTC	TRBV4-2	TRBJ2-5	TRBD1	-